Below are 26 T cell receptor beta chains sequenced from a single sample in a study of blood T cells in healthy people across ages. For the second PCR, which ran for roughly 6 to 12 cycles, a sample-barcoded 5' primer and a J-beta primer mix were used. MiXCR, applied by TCRdb to the 5' RACE reads, yields one record per CDR3 protein. Of about 1.4 million distinct CDR3 sequences in the sample, 45% to 70% were seen once. Sequenced: blood. These receptors originate from a man in his late teens or twenties in good health.

The V call is TRBV9, the J call TRBJ1-4; the match to TRBD1 covers 9 bases. V lost 4 bases, J lost 1 base, and 5 bases stayed unmatched. This CDR3 is 16 amino acids long. CDR1 is SGDLS, CDR2 YYNGEE, per germline. CDR3 nucleotide sequence: TGTGCCAGCAGCCCTCCGGGACAGGGAACTAATGAAAAACTGTTTTTT. It specifies CASSPPGQGTNEKLFF.

The gene calls are TRBV4-1 and TRBJ1-1; D perhaps matches TRBD1 (5 bases). Germline CDR1 reads MGHRA; CDR2 reads YSYEKL. The CDR3 runs to 15 residues. Trimming removed 3 bases at V and 5 bases at J, with 16 bases between. CDR3 coding DNA: TGCGCCAGCAGCCACCGCAGGGCCCGAACTACTGAAGCTTTCTTT. It specifies CASSHRRARTTEAFF.

The rearrangement uses TRBV7-9 and TRBJ2-1, with TRBD2 identical over 7 bases. The CDR3 runs 17 residues. Germline CDR1 reads SEHNR; CDR2 reads FQNEAQ (reference sequence). J gave up 4 bases and V 5 bases, and 14 bases lay outside the gene matches. CDR3 nucleotides: TGTGCCAGCAGCCCCTCCTTGGGAGCGGGAACATACAATGAGCAGTTCTTC. It yields the protein CASSPSLGAGTYNEQFF.

The rearrangement uses TRBV6-2 or TRBV6-3 and TRBJ2-3; 9 bases map to TRBD1. Germline lookup yields CDR1 MNHEY and CDR2 SVGEGT. The CDR3 sequence is 12 residues long. The J segment lost 12 bases and the V segment lost 5 bases, leaving 6 bases of the junction unmatched. The CDR3 protein is CASSTRTGAQYF. The CDR3 coding sequence is TGTGCCAGCAGTACCAGGACAGGGGCTCAGTATTTT.

The genes are TRBV18 and TRBJ1-2; TRBD1 matches at 8 bases. The germline CDR1 and CDR2 sequences are KGHSH and LQKENI. There are 16 residues in the CDR3. With V trimmed by 3 bases and J by 2 bases, 8 bases remained unmatched. The CDR3 sequence: CASSPSGPGGNYGYTF. The CDR3 region has the DNA TGTGCCAGCTCACCGAGTGGTCCAGGGGGCAACTATGGCTACACCTTC.

V usage is TRBV10-3 and J usage is TRBJ2-7; maybe TRBD2 (6 bases). The V gene lost 0 bases and the J gene lost 2 bases, with 17 bases spanning the gap. Germline V gene sequence: CDR1 ENHRY, CDR2 SYGVKD. The length of the CDR3 is 17 residues. In DNA form, the CDR3 reads TGTGCCATCAGTGAGTCCTTACTCGCCGGAGGGGCCTACGAGCAGTACTTC. This encodes CAISESLLAGGAYEQYF.

This clonotype was observed a handful of times. V and J are TRBV12-3 or TRBV12-4 and TRBJ1-4; D perhaps matches TRBD1 (6 bases). V lost 3 bases to trimming and J lost 2 bases, with 10 bases between them. The CDR3 has 15 amino acids. The CDR3 nucleotides are TGTGCCAGCAGTTTTGGGGGGCTGACTAATGAAAAACTGTTTTTT. Protein: CASSFGGLTNEKLFF.

The genes are TRBV6-6 and TRBJ1-2; D unclear. V was shortened by 6 bases and J by 4 bases, with 15 bases between the two germline ends. The germline CDR1 and CDR2 sequences are MNHNY and SVGAGI (reference sequence). The CDR3 is 14 amino acids. The CDR3 nucleotides read TGTGCCAGCAGGGCCAGCGATGAGGTCTATGGCTACACCTTC. Translating it yields CASRASDEVYGYTF.

The V and J genes are TRBV25-1 and TRBJ2-5; the match to TRBD1 covers 9 bases. Matching the DNA end better, TRBJ2-7 makes the J call doubtful. The germline CDR1 and CDR2 sequences are MGHDK and SYGVNS. The CDR3 is made up of 16 amino acids. In DNA form, the CDR3 reads TGTGCCAGCCGATGGGAGGACAGGGGTCTAATTTACGAGCAGTACTTC. It translates to CASRWEDRGLIYEQYF.

The gene calls are TRBV28 and TRBJ1-1; D is ambiguous. The CDR3 runs 12 residues. Looked up from germline, CDR1 is MDHEN and CDR2 is SYDVKM. Trimming cost V 4 bases and J 8 bases, with 11 bases left between them. CDR3 DNA: TGTGCCAGCAGTTCTCCGGGCCCGGAAGCTTTCTTT. It translates to CASSSPGPEAFF. The variable domain in full, completed from reference TRBV28 and TRBJ1-1, reads DVKVTQSSRYLVKRTGEKVFLECVQDMDHENMFWYRQDPGLGLRLIYFSYDVKMKEKGDIPEGYSVSREKKERFSLILESASTNQTSMYLCASSSPGPEAFFGQGTRLTVV.

The rearrangement links TRBV20-1 to TRBJ1-6, with D possibly being TRBD1 (6 bases). The CDR3 totals 13 residues. The germline CDR1 and CDR2 sequences are DFQATT and SNEGSKA (reference sequence). With 6 bases removed from V and 13 bases from J, the gap between germline ends came to 19 bases. The CDR3 sequence is CSATDTTGAPLHF. In DNA form, the CDR3 reads TGCAGTGCAACAGACACCACGGGGGCCCCCCTCCACTTT.

This clonotype was detected many times. The chain recombines TRBV20-1 with TRBJ1-2; 7 bases align to TRBD1. The CDR3 has 14 amino acids. Losses at the gene ends were 3 bases for V and 4 bases for J; bases not matched to a gene: 8. Germline V CDR1 and CDR2: DFQATT, SNEGSKA (reference sequence). CDR3 residues: CSASRDRDLYGYTF. CDR3 nucleotides: TGCAGTGCTAGCCGGGACAGAGACCTCTATGGCTACACCTTC.

The chain is built from TRBV2 and TRBJ1-2; 8 bases align to TRBD1. With V trimmed by 1 base and J by 0 bases, 10 bases remained unmatched. Germline V gene lookup returns CDR1 SNHLY and CDR2 FYNNEI. This CDR3 comprises 18 residues. CDR3 bases: TGTGCCAGCAGTGAAGGACATTGGACAGGGCTAGCTAACTATGGCTACACCTTC. This sequence encodes CASSEGHWTGLANYGYTF.

A few counts support this clonotype. V gene TRBV4-3 combines with J gene TRBJ2-7, with D maybe TRBD2 (5 bases). Per germline, CDR1 LGHNA and CDR2 YSLEER. The CDR3 runs to 15 residues. The V and J ends lost 1 base and 3 bases respectively, with 13 bases between them. CDR3 residues: CASSQVALGSYEQYF. CDR3 coding DNA: TGCGCCAGCAGCCAAGTCGCCTTGGGGAGCTACGAGCAGTACTTC.

The gene calls are TRBV3-1 and TRBJ2-1, with D possibly matching TRBD2 (6 bases). There are 15 residues in the CDR3. The V end lost 9 bases, the J end lost 1 base, and 16 bases lay between the germline ends. Germline assignment: CDR1 LGHDT and CDR2 YNNKEL (reference sequence). The CDR3 sequence: CASTPQRASYNEQFF. The CDR3 DNA sequence: TGTGCCAGTACGCCTCAGCGGGCGTCCTACAATGAGCAGTTCTTC.

The J gene is TRBJ1-1, the V gene TRBV4-3; no reliable D call. This CDR3 is built from 16 residues. Germline V CDR1 and CDR2: LGHNA, YSLEER. Trimming took off 0 bases at V and 0 bases at J, with 11 bases between the two ends. The chain's CDR3 is CASSQEVAAMNTEAFF. The CDR3 DNA is TGCGCCAGCAGCCAAGAGGTAGCGGCTATGAACACTGAAGCTTTCTTT.

The V gene is TRBV7-9, the J gene TRBJ2-5; D gene ambiguous. Near its end, the DNA agrees better with TRBJ2-7, so the J call may be wrong. The length of the CDR3 is 14 residues. Germline loops: CDR1 SEHNR, CDR2 FQNEAQ (reference sequence). The CDR3: CASGRANQAYEQYF. The CDR3, as DNA: TGTGCCAGCGGCCGGGCCAATCAGGCCTACGAGCAGTACTTC.

This clonotype has a single count. The chain uses TRBV4-3 and TRBJ2-7; no clear D gene. The CDR3 covers 14 residues. V was cut by 0 bases and J by 3 bases, with 9 bases left in between. Germline V gives CDR1 LGHNA, CDR2 YSLEER. In DNA, the CDR3 is TGCGCCAGCAGCCAAGATCAGGTAGGCTACGAGCAGTACTTC. This codes for CASSQDQVGYEQYF.

V usage is TRBV29-1 and J usage is TRBJ2-7; 8 bases agree with TRBD1. Germline trimming cut 4 bases from V and 4 bases from J; bases unmatched to any gene: 9. Germline assignment: CDR1 SQVTM and CDR2 ANQGSEA. The CDR3 has 14 amino acids. CDR3 in DNA: TGCAGCGTTGCAGGGCAGGGGGCGATATACGAGCAGTACTTC. Translation: CSVAGQGAIYEQYF.

V gene TRBV4-2 combines with J gene TRBJ2-2; the D is unclear. V was trimmed by 0 bases and J by 7 bases, leaving 9 bases between them. Per germline, CDR1 LGHNA and CDR2 YNFKEQ. The CDR3 sequence is 14 residues long. CDR3 region: CASSQDRKGGELFF. CDR3 DNA sequence: TGTGCCAGCAGCCAAGATCGAAAAGGCGGGGAGCTGTTTTTT.

Here the CDR3 reads CSARGVAKNIQYF. CDR3 DNA: TGCAGTGCTAGAGGAGTAGCCAAAAACATTCAGTACTTC. The chain carries TRBV20-1 and TRBJ2-4; D is unclear. This CDR3 is 13 amino acids long. The germline V and J ends were trimmed by 1 base and 0 bases, with 4 bases remaining between them. CDR1 and CDR2 (germline): DFQATT, SNEGSKA (reference sequence).

The chain carries TRBV4-2 and TRBJ2-5, with D perhaps TRBD1 (6 bases). The end of the DNA fits TRBJ2-7 better, so the J call may be wrong. The CDR3 has 18 amino acids. Per germline, CDR1 LGHNA and CDR2 YNFKEQ. CDR3 sequence reads: CASSHTPLEEQGAYEQYF. CDR3 DNA: TGTGCCAGCAGCCACACCCCGCTAGAGGAACAGGGTGCATACGAGCAGTACTTC.

This clonotype was found a few times. The chain's CDR3 is CASSLGAAMGNSPLHF. The CDR3 DNA reads TGTGCCAGCAGCTTAGGGGCTGCAATGGGCAATTCACCCCTCCACTTT. This chain uses TRBV13 with TRBJ1-6; D unresolved. The CDR3 runs to 16 residues. V was pared by 0 bases and J by 7 bases, with 13 bases between. CDR1 is PRHDT, CDR2 FYEKMQ, per germline (reference sequence).

This clonotype has just a few counts. V and J are TRBV29-1 and TRBJ1-2; 9 nucleotides line up with TRBD1. The ends lost 6 bases at V and 4 bases at J; junction bases unmatched: 12. Germline-derived CDR1 and CDR2 are SQVTM and ANQGSEA. This CDR3 has 15 amino acids. CDR3 sequence reads: CSVKDGTGKGYGYTF. CDR3 in DNA: TGCAGCGTCAAAGACGGGACAGGGAAAGGCTATGGCTACACCTTC.

This clonotype was counted a few times. The chain carries TRBV20-1 and TRBJ2-3, with D possibly called TRBD1 or TRBD2 (5 bases each). Per germline, CDR1 DFQATT and CDR2 SNEGSKA (reference sequence). The V end was cut by 1 base, the J end by 5 bases, with 7 bases between. The CDR3 has 12 amino acids. CDR3 protein: CSARVGVDTQYF. DNA for the CDR3: TGCAGTGCTAGAGTGGGGGTAGATACGCAGTATTTT.

This chain links TRBV14 with TRBJ2-3; tentatively, D is TRBD1 (7 bases). V lost 4 bases, J lost 2 bases, and 10 bases lay in between. This CDR3 has 14 residues. Germline values: CDR1 SGHDN, CDR2 FVKESK. The CDR3 spells CASSRQGLTDTQYF. The CDR3 nucleotides are TGTGCCAGCAGCCGACAGGGACTCACAGATACGCAGTATTTT.